The next 24 T cell receptor beta chains were all read from a single sample in a study of T-cell reconstitution after alpha-beta-depleted transplantation in children (dated by TCRdb to 2016 to 2018). Libraries were prepared through PCR. TCRdb shows the sequencer as Illumina HiSeq 2500. Molecular barcoding was employed in the preparation of TCR libraries, with unique molecular identifiers being used to normalize TCRbeta repertoire quantification. In-frame beta chains were kept once TCRdb had trimmed the public reads at Q25 with fastp and called clones with MiXCR. CDR3 protein sequences are deduplicated, and each keeps its most common genes and DNA. The sample table shows 95,000 to 150,000 distinct CDR3 sequences, and roughly 24% are seen once. Roughly a tenth of the sample lies in the top ten. Taken with the paper, the label for treatment or condition translates to: allogeneic hematopoietic cell transplantation with graft depleted of TCRalphabeta T cells and CD19 B cells.

The sample was PBMCs, mostly from graft donor cells, taken 180 days after TCRalphabeta/CD19-depleted stem cell transplant. The receptors derive from a male patient between 2 and 15 years old who had a stem cell transplant for chronic granulomatous disease, so the T cells may come from the graft donor.

This clonotype occurred a few times. As DNA, the CDR3 is TGCAGTGCTACCACGACGTGGGCTCCCAGACCCTACGAGCAGTACTTC. As protein: CSATTTWAPRPYEQYF. The chain joins TRBV20-1 to TRBJ2-7; no clear D gene. Trimming left V 4 bases short and J 2 bases short, with 21 bases between. The CDR3 is made up of 16 amino acids. Germline-derived CDR1 and CDR2 are DFQATT and SNEGSKA (reference sequence).

This clonotype was detected a few times. V usage is TRBV7-6 and J usage is TRBJ2-6, with D possibly TRBD1 on 6 matching bases. V was pared by 2 bases and J by 6 bases, with 11 bases between. CDR1 is SGHVS and CDR2 is FNYEAQ in the germline V gene. The CDR3 is 15 residues long. The CDR3 bases are TGTGCCAGCAGCTTATACCCAGGGGAGGCCAACGTCCTGACTTTC. As protein: CASSLYPGEANVLTF.

The chain joins TRBV7-2 to TRBJ2-7, with TRBD2 matching over 12 bases. Germline V gives CDR1 SGHTA, CDR2 FQGNSA. Trimming cost V 0 bases and J 1 base; bases outside gene matches: 4. The CDR3 has 17 amino acids. CDR3: CASSLAVLAGGSYEQYF. DNA of the CDR3: TGTGCCAGCAGCTTAGCAGTTCTAGCGGGAGGGTCCTACGAGCAGTACTTC.

This chain uses TRBV7-6 with TRBJ2-7, with D perhaps TRBD1 (6 bases). The germline V gene encodes CDR1 SGHVS and CDR2 FNYEAQ. V was shortened by 3 bases and J by 5 bases, with 14 bases between the two germline ends. The CDR3 loop spans 14 amino acids. The CDR3 bases are TGTGCCAGCAGCTTTGGGGTTGGGGGCAACGAGCAGTACTTC. Its translation is CASSFGVGGNEQYF.

This clonotype was counted between two and nine times. The rearrangement uses TRBV12-3 or TRBV12-4 and TRBJ1-6; D remains ambiguous. The CDR3 extends over 15 amino acids. Trimming took off 5 bases at V and 6 bases at J, with 14 bases between the two ends. CDR3 protein: CASSPQRLRNSPLHF. CDR3 nucleotides: TGTGCCAGCAGTCCACAGAGACTGCGTAATTCACCCCTCCACTTT.

The rearrangement joins TRBV5-1 to TRBJ2-1; D may be TRBD1 or TRBD2 (5 bases each). V dropped 3 bases and J dropped 7 bases, with 8 bases sitting between them. The CDR3 has 12 residues. Germline V gene lookup returns CDR1 SGHRS and CDR2 YFSETQ. CDR3 protein: CASSWDGNEQFF. The DNA for the CDR3 is TGCGCCAGCAGCTGGGACGGGAATGAGCAGTTCTTC.

This clonotype was counted a few times. The chain recombines TRBV10-3 with TRBJ2-1; D remains unclear. In germline, CDR1 is ENHRY, CDR2 SYGVKD. Trimming took 8 bases from V and 3 from J, leaving 8 bases between them. The CDR3 is 12 amino acids. The CDR3 protein is CAIGPHYNEQFF. The CDR3 DNA is TGTGCCATCGGTCCCCACTACAATGAGCAGTTCTTC.

This clonotype was picked up many times. The J gene is TRBJ1-5, the V gene TRBV7-2; no firm D call. V was clipped by 1 base and J by 3 bases, with 10 bases between them. This CDR3 is built from 15 residues. CDR1 and CDR2 from the germline V gene are SGHTA and FQGNSA. DNA of the CDR3: TGTGCCAGCAGCTTAGTGTCGGGTAACAATCAGCCCCAGCATTTT. Translation gives CASSLVSGNNQPQHF.

The chain employs TRBV20-1 and TRBJ2-1, with D possibly being TRBD1 or TRBD2 (7 bases each). This CDR3 has 14 amino acids. V was trimmed by 5 bases and J by 7 bases, leaving 18 bases between them. From germline, CDR1 is DFQATT and CDR2 SNEGSKA (reference sequence). CDR3 residues: CSAEGRGPLNEQFF. CDR3 sequence (DNA): TGCAGTGCTGAAGGGAGGGGGCCCTTGAATGAGCAGTTCTTC.

V is TRBV4-2 and J is TRBJ2-2, with D possibly matching TRBD2 (6 bases). V was clipped by 2 bases and J by 10 bases, with 11 bases between them. CDR1 and CDR2 (germline): LGHNA, YNFKEQ. The CDR3 spans 13 residues. CDR3 region: CASSQLGTEELFF. Written as DNA, the CDR3 is TGTGCCAGCAGCCAACTAGGGACTGAGGAGCTGTTTTTT.

The J gene is TRBJ2-5, the V gene TRBV12-3 or TRBV12-4; D uncertain. The CDR3 is made up of 13 amino acids. Trimming removed 4 bases at V and 5 bases at J, with 11 bases between. Written as DNA, the CDR3 is TGTGCCAGCAGTTCTGCCCAACGGGAGACCCAGTACTTC. Residues: CASSSAQRETQYF.

The V call is TRBV15, the J call TRBJ2-7, with 10 nucleotides matching TRBD1. CDR3 size: 14 residues. The ends lost 5 bases at V and 3 bases at J; junction bases unmatched: 4. Germline V gene lookup returns CDR1 LNHNV and CDR2 YYDKDF (reference sequence). CDR3 DNA: TGTGCCACCAGCGGGGGACAGGGGCACTACGAGCAGTACTTC. Amino acid sequence: CATSGGQGHYEQYF.

In this sample, this clonotype turned up a few times. The chain employs TRBV5-1 and TRBJ2-1; TRBD2 matches 11 bases. Germline CDR1 and CDR2: SGHRS and YFSETQ. The trim removed 4 bases at V and 5 bases at J, leaving 5 bases unmatched. This CDR3 has 15 residues. The CDR3 DNA reads TGCGCCAGCAGCAAAACTAGCGGGAGACACAATGAGCAGTTCTTC. Translation gives CASSKTSGRHNEQFF.

V is TRBV15 and J is TRBJ1-4; D is undetermined. Trimming removed 1 base from V and 6 bases from J, with 9 bases in between. The CDR3 consists of 14 residues. Germline assignment: CDR1 LNHNV and CDR2 YYDKDF (reference sequence). CDR3 in DNA: TGTGCCACCAGCAGAGCCCGAAGGGATGAAAAACTGTTTTTT. The encoded protein is CATSRARRDEKLFF. The full variable domain, rest sourced from reference TRBV15 and TRBJ1-4, is DAMVIQNPRYQVTQFGKPVTLSCSQTLNHNVMYWYQQKSSQAPKLLFHYYDKDFNNEADTPDNFQSRRPNTSFCFLDIRSPGLGDTAMYLCATSRARRDEKLFFGSGTQLSVL.

The chain combines TRBV12-3 or TRBV12-4 with TRBJ2-7; 8 bases agree with TRBD2. There are 17 residues in the CDR3. J was trimmed by 2 bases and V by 5 bases; bases with no gene match: 14. The CDR3 here is CASSHILGERGPYEQYF. CDR3 DNA: TGTGCCAGCAGTCACATTTTGGGCGAGCGGGGGCCCTACGAGCAGTACTTC.

This clonotype was seen repeatedly, ten times or more. The J gene is TRBJ2-6, the V gene TRBV27; D gene ambiguous. From germline, CDR1 is MNHEY and CDR2 SMNVEV (reference sequence). The V gene lost 2 bases and the J gene lost 2 bases, with 4 bases spanning the gap. The CDR3 runs to 14 residues. CDR3: CASSLVPGANVLTF. CDR3 DNA: TGTGCCAGCAGTTTAGTCCCTGGGGCCAACGTCCTGACTTTC.

This clonotype has a handful of counts. The chain recombines TRBV25-1 with TRBJ2-5, with D possibly TRBD2 on 6 matching bases. V gave up 1 base and J gave up 5 bases, with 14 bases separating them. Germline CDR1 reads MGHDK; CDR2 reads SYGVNS. The length of the CDR3 is 15 residues. The CDR3 bases are TGTGCCAGCAGTGAATCTCATGGGGGAGGTGAGACCCAGTACTTC. Translated, it gives CASSESHGGGETQYF. Together with reference TRBV25-1 and TRBJ2-5, the CDR3 gives the full variable domain: EADIYQTPRYLVIGTGKKITLECSQTMGHDKMYWYQQDPGMELHLIHYSYGVNSTEKGDLSSESTVSRIRTEHFPLTLESARPSHTSQYLCASSESHGGGETQYFGPGTRLLVL.

This clonotype was seen ten or more times. The chain combines TRBV20-1 with TRBJ2-7, with D possibly matching TRBD1 (6 bases). Trimming left V 4 bases short and J 6 bases short, with 13 bases between. This CDR3 region has 12 residues. Germline V lookup: CDR1 DFQATT, CDR2 SNEGSKA (reference sequence). CDR3 bases: TGCAGTGCTACTTCGGACAGTGGCGAGCAGTACTTC. This sequence encodes CSATSDSGEQYF.

This clonotype was seen more than once but under ten times. The gene calls are TRBV15 and TRBJ1-6; no firm D call. This CDR3 comprises 14 residues. Germline-derived CDR1 and CDR2 are LNHNV and YYDKDF (reference sequence). With 0 bases removed from V and 7 bases from J, the gap between germline ends came to 7 bases. The CDR3 sequence: CATSRDGRNSPLHF. In DNA, the CDR3 is TGTGCCACCAGCAGAGATGGCCGGAATTCACCCCTCCACTTT.

This sequence joins TRBV5-6 and TRBJ1-3; D perhaps matches TRBD1 (5 bases). The CDR3 sequence is 14 residues long. Germline V gives CDR1 SGHDT, CDR2 YYEEEE. Trimming took 5 bases from V and 0 from J, leaving 9 bases between them. CDR3 DNA: TGTGCCAGCAGTCGTGACAGCTCTGGAAACACCATATATTTT. This translates into CASSRDSSGNTIYF. Combining the CDR3 with reference TRBV5-6 and TRBJ1-3 gives the whole variable domain DAGVTQSPTHLIKTRGQQVTLRCSPKSGHDTVSWYQQALGQGPQFIFQYYEEEERQRGNFPDRFSGHQFPNYSSELNVNALLLGDSALYLCASSRDSSGNTIYFGEGSWLTVV.

The V and J genes are TRBV15 and TRBJ1-1, with TRBD1 as a possible D gene (5 bases). CDR3 size: 15 residues. Germline CDR1 and CDR2: LNHNV and YYDKDF (reference sequence). V was clipped by 0 bases and J by 4 bases, with 12 bases between them. This CDR3 is CATSRDFGGGTEAFF. DNA of the CDR3: TGTGCCACCAGCAGAGATTTCGGGGGAGGCACTGAAGCTTTCTTT.

Many counts were recorded for this clonotype. The chain couples TRBV19 to TRBJ2-3; perhaps TRBD2 as D (6 bases). The CDR3 consists of 13 residues. Trimming stripped 11 bases from V and 1 base from J, with 13 bases between. Per germline, CDR1 LNHDA and CDR2 SQIVND (reference sequence). CDR3 sequence: CAAGGFGTDTQYF. The CDR3 coding sequence is TGTGCCGCTGGGGGGTTTGGCACAGATACGCAGTATTTT.

The chain links TRBV20-1 to TRBJ2-2, with TRBD2 as a possible D gene (5 bases). Germline V gives CDR1 DFQATT, CDR2 SNEGSKA (reference sequence). The V end was cut by 1 base, the J end by 5 bases, with 20 bases between. The CDR3 covers 17 residues. CDR3 sequence reads: CSARAPGMGEGTGELFF. In nucleotides, the CDR3 is TGCAGTGCTAGAGCCCCGGGGATGGGAGAGGGAACCGGGGAGCTGTTTTTT.

This clonotype has ten or more counts. The chain is built from TRBV4-1 and TRBJ2-7, with 8 nucleotides matching TRBD2. The CDR3 is 15 residues long. Trimming cost V 1 base and J 0 bases; bases outside gene matches: 2. CDR1 and CDR2 from the germline V gene are MGHRA and YSYEKL. The CDR3 loop reads CASSQAGGSSYEQYF. The CDR3 DNA reads as TGCGCCAGCAGCCAAGCGGGAGGGAGCTCCTACGAGCAGTACTTC.